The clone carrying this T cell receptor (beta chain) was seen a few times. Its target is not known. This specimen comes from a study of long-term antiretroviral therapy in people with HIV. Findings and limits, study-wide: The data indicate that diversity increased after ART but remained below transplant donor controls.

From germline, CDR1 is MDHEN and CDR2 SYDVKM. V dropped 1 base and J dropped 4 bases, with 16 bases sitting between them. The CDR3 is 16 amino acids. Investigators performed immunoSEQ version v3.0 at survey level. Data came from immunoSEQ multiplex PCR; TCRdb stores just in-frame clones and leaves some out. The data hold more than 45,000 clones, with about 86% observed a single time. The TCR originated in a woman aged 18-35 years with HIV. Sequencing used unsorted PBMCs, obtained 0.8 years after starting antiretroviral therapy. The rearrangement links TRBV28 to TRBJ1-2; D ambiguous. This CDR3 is CASSLLSSRSVYGYTF. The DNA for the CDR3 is TGTGCCAGCAGTTTATTATCTTCGCGGTCGGTCTATGGCTACACCTTC.